These 3 T cell receptor beta chains were sequenced from one sample in a study of T-cell memory formation after mild COVID-19 (dated by TCRdb to the early 2020s). Library creation used 5' RACE. TCRdb records Illumina NovaSeq 6000 as the sequencer. TCRdb reprocessed the public reads (quality trimming at Q25 with fastp, clone calling with MiXCR) and kept in-frame beta chains. Rows are combined by CDR3 protein, so each entry shows the most common genes and DNA. The table for this sample lists 300,000 to 350,000 distinct CDR3 sequences; more than 13% of them were counted only once. Clones ranked in the top ten supply over 20% of the sample. Source material: PBMCs or a T cell subset sorted from them (not recorded which). The receptors were gathered from a man younger than 30 who had mild COVID-19 (a few samples of this study predate the infection). The sample titles of this study are shuffled in the database, so cell type and time point are left out; the donor was told from shared clones.

The chain recombines TRBV11-2 with TRBJ2-7; D is unclear. V shed 2 bases and J shed 3 bases, with 8 bases lying between them. The CDR3 contains 13 residues. The V gene's germline CDR1 is SGHAT and CDR2 FQNNGV. CDR3 nucleotides: TGTGCCAGCAGCTTATGGGGTGGCTACGAGCAGTACTTC. This gives the protein CASSLWGGYEQYF.

The gene calls are TRBV30 and TRBJ2-5; D could derive from TRBD1 or TRBD2 (6 bases each). V lost 3 bases and J lost 3, with 26 bases in between. The CDR3 is made up of 18 amino acids. Germline V CDR1 and CDR2: GTSNPN, SVGIG (reference sequence). The CDR3 sequence: CAWRDGGRGGPLKETQYF. CDR3 bases: TGTGCCTGGAGGGATGGGGGGCGCGGAGGTCCCTTAAAAGAGACCCAGTACTTC. Based on the CDR3 plus reference TRBV30 and TRBJ2-5, the full variable domain is SQTIHQWPATLVQPVGSPLSLECTVEGTSNPNLYWYRQAAGRGLQLLFYSVGIGQISSEVPQNLSASRPQDRQFILSSKKLLLSDSGFYLCAWRDGGRGGPLKETQYFGPGTRLLVL.

The chain employs TRBV12-3 or TRBV12-4 and TRBJ1-2; 10 nucleotides line up with TRBD1. The CDR3 has 17 residues. With V trimmed by 5 bases and J by 4 bases, 13 bases remained unmatched. The CDR3 DNA reads TGTGCCAGCAGTACCGATCCGGTGGGACAGGGGACCTATGGCTACACCTTC. Its protein product is CASSTDPVGQGTYGYTF.